The 9 T cell receptor beta chains in this list originate from one sample, sequenced in a study of blood T cell repertoires in COVID-19. Only in-frame clones appear in the TCRdb table, and some are missing; sequencing was by immunoSEQ multiplex PCR. The table lists 87,000 or so clones, around nine tenths of them singletons. Sequenced: peripheral blood. These receptors came from a man aged 35-49 years with acute or convalescent COVID-19.

This chain joins TRBV9 and TRBJ2-7; a weak D match, TRBD2 (6 bases). V lost 4 bases, J lost 0 bases, and 17 bases lay in between. The germline V gene encodes CDR1 SGDLS and CDR2 YYNGEE. This CDR3 region has 16 residues. CDR3 nucleotide sequence: TGTGCCAGCAGCCCCAGCATGAGGGACTCCTCCTACGAGCAGTACTTC. Its translation is CASSPSMRDSSYEQYF.

The chain recombines TRBV30 with TRBJ2-7, with 9 bases lining up with TRBD1. This CDR3 is built from 14 residues. V shed 1 base and J 5 bases; nucleotides not matched to a gene: 6. Per the germline V gene, CDR1 is GTSNPN and CDR2 is SVGIG (reference sequence). The CDR3 coding sequence is TGTGCCTGGAGTGCCGGGACAGGGAGCGACGAGCAGTACTTC. Protein: CAWSAGTGSDEQYF.

CDR3 DNA sequence: TGCGCCAGCAGCGAAACAGGGGGCGGCGAGACCCAGTACTTC. Translated: CASSETGGGETQYF. The chain employs TRBV5-1 and TRBJ2-5, with 9 nucleotides matching TRBD1. The CDR3 contains 14 residues. Germline V gene sequence: CDR1 SGHRS, CDR2 YFSETQ. With 4 bases clipped from V and 5 bases from J, the junction kept 6 bases outside the gene matches. Supplemented by reference TRBV5-1 and TRBJ2-5, the full variable domain reads KAGVTQTPRYLIKTRGQQVTLSCSPISGHRSVSWYQQTPGQGLQFLFEYFSETQRNKGNFPGRFSGRQFSNSRSEMNVSTLELGDSALYLCASSETGGGETQYFGPGTRLLVL.

The chain has TRBV5-4 and TRBJ2-1, with 7 bases lining up with TRBD1. Germline values: CDR1 SGHNT, CDR2 YYREEE (reference sequence). Trimming at V came to 0 bases and at J to 9 bases, leaving 6 bases not matched to a gene. This CDR3 spans 14 amino acids. In nucleotides, the CDR3 is TGTGCCAGCAGCTTGGAGGCAGGGGGTTTTGAGCAGTTCTTC. Protein: CASSLEAGGFEQFF.

The V and J genes are TRBV6-5 and TRBJ2-1; the match to TRBD2 covers 12 bases. V gave up 7 bases and J gave up 10 bases; unmatched junction bases: 8. Germline values: CDR1 MNHEY, CDR2 SVGAGI. This CDR3 has 14 residues. CDR3 in amino acids: CASTRLAGDGEQFF. The CDR3 DNA reads TGTGCCAGCACCCGACTAGCGGGAGATGGGGAGCAGTTCTTC.

The rearrangement uses TRBV4-3 and TRBJ1-6, with D possibly being TRBD1 (6 bases). The V gene lost 0 bases and the J gene lost 5 bases, with 11 bases spanning the gap. Germline loops: CDR1 LGHNA, CDR2 YSLEER. This CDR3 has 16 residues. For the CDR3, the DNA is TGCGCCAGCAGCCAAGATTCGGCAGGGGATAATTCACCCCTCCACTTT. This translates into CASSQDSAGDNSPLHF.

V is TRBV5-4 and J is TRBJ2-5; perhaps TRBD1 as D (6 bases). CDR1 and CDR2 from the germline V gene are SGHNT and YYREEE (reference sequence). CDR3 length equals 15 residues. Deletions cut 3 bases from V and 7 bases from J, with 19 bases between. The DNA of the CDR3 is TGTGCCAGCAGCTATAATCAGGGGCTTTGGGGGACCCAGTACTTC. Translation gives CASSYNQGLWGTQYF.

The chain is built from TRBV6-2 or TRBV6-3 and TRBJ1-5; D gene uncertain. The CDR3 spans 13 residues. CDR1 is MNHEY, CDR2 SVGEGT, per germline. Trimming took 4 bases from V and 5 from J, leaving 9 bases between them. CDR3 in amino acids: CASSFAGDQPQHF. The CDR3 DNA reads as TGTGCCAGCAGTTTTGCCGGGGATCAGCCCCAGCATTTT.

The chain couples TRBV7-2 to TRBJ2-7; D unclear. Looked up from germline, CDR1 is SGHTA and CDR2 is FQGNSA. The CDR3 extends over 12 amino acids. The V and J ends lost 4 bases and 3 bases respectively, with 7 bases between them. The CDR3 protein is CASSYQFYEQYF. CDR3 coding DNA: TGTGCCAGCAGCTATCAGTTCTACGAGCAGTACTTC.